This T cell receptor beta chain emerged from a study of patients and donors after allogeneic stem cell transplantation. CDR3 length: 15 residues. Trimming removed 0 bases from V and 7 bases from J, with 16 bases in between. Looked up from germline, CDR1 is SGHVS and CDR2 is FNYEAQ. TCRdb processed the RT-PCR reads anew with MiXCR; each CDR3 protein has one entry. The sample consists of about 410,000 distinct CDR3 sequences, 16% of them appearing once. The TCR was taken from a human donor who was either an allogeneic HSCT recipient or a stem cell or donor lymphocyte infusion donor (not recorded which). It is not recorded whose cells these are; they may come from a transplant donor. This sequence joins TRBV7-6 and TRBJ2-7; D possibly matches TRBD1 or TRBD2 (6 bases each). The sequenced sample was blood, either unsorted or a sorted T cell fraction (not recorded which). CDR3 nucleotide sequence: TGTGCCAGCAGCTTAGCTCGGGGGCCCGGGTATGAGCAGTACTTC. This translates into CASSLARGPGYEQYF.